The rows below give T cell receptor beta chains drawn from one sample of a study of OX40 agonist ivuxolimab in advanced cancers. Only in-frame clones appear in the TCRdb table, and some are missing; sequencing was by immunoSEQ multiplex PCR. Here the sample spans approximately 90,000 clones, about 91% being singletons. The material was CD4+ or CD8+ T cells sorted from blood, obtained in a trial of the OX40 agonist ivuxolimab. These receptors were collected from an adult with an advanced solid tumor such as melanoma, head and neck, liver or kidney cancer. Each CDR3 is given with its conserved first and last residue. Fields, in order: clone size, J gene, V gene, D gene, CDR3 protein, CDR3 DNA. A D gene is named only where the DNA matches it firmly. Clone size is not always given. Where it is, it says once, few, many or a class for expanded clones.

clone size: .
J gene: TRBJ2-1
V gene: TRBV4-2
D gene: .
CDR3 protein: CASSQGVEQFF
CDR3 DNA: TGTGCCAGCAGCCAAGGGGTTGAGCAGTTCTTC

clone size: .
J gene: TRBJ1-2
V gene: TRBV4-3
D gene: TRBD1
CDR3 protein: CASSRQGERGYTF
CDR3 DNA: TGCGCCAGCAGTCGACAGGGGGAGCGCGGCTACACCTTC

clone size: .
J gene: TRBJ2-1
V gene: TRBV6-5
D gene: .
CDR3 protein: CASSNMGGNEQFF
CDR3 DNA: TGTGCCAGCAGTAATATGGGTGGGAATGAGCAATTCTTC

clone size: .
J gene: TRBJ1-6
V gene: TRBV30
D gene: .
CDR3 protein: CAWNLRTDNSPLHF
CDR3 DNA: TGTGCCTGGAACCTCAGGACAGATAATTCACCCCTCCACTTT

clone size: .
J gene: TRBJ1-5
V gene: TRBV28
D gene: .
CDR3 protein: CASSSGNQPQHF
CDR3 DNA: TGTGCCAGCAGTTCGGGAAATCAGCCCCAGCATTTT

clone size: .
J gene: TRBJ1-2
V gene: TRBV2
D gene: TRBD1
CDR3 protein: CASRETGRNGYTF
CDR3 DNA: TGTGCCAGCAGAGAGACAGGGCGAAATGGCTACACCTTC

clone size: .
J gene: TRBJ1-2
V gene: TRBV29-1
D gene: .
CDR3 protein: CSVTQIPNYGYTF
CDR3 DNA: TGCAGCGTGACGCAGATCCCTAACTATGGCTACACCTTC

clone size: .
J gene: TRBJ2-3
V gene: TRBV19
D gene: .
CDR3 protein: CASSLGGTDTQYF
CDR3 DNA: TGTGCCAGTAGTCTCGGGGGCACAGATACGCAGTATTTT

clone size: .
J gene: TRBJ1-2
V gene: TRBV28
D gene: TRBD1
CDR3 protein: CASSRQGGSYGYTF
CDR3 DNA: TGTGCCAGCAGCCGACAGGGGGGTAGCTATGGCTACACCTTC

clone size: .
J gene: TRBJ2-7
V gene: TRBV12-5
D gene: .
CDR3 protein: CASGPQGGSYEQYF
CDR3 DNA: TGTGCTAGTGGCCCACAGGGAGGGTCCTACGAGCAGTACTTC

clone size: .
J gene: TRBJ2-5
V gene: TRBV7-9
D gene: TRBD1
CDR3 protein: CASSFRTGSGETQYF
CDR3 DNA: TGTGCCAGCAGCTTCCGGACAGGGAGTGGAGAGACCCAGTACTTC

clone size: .
J gene: TRBJ1-3
V gene: TRBV28
D gene: .
CDR3 protein: CASSLISNTIYF
CDR3 DNA: TGTGCCAGCAGTTTAATTTCGAACACCATATATTTT

clone size: .
J gene: TRBJ2-5
V gene: TRBV10-3
D gene: TRBD2
CDR3 protein: CAIGRAGAETQYF
CDR3 DNA: TGTGCCATCGGAAGGGCGGGAGCCGAGACCCAGTACTTC

clone size: .
J gene: TRBJ2-3
V gene: TRBV11-2
D gene: TRBD1
CDR3 protein: CASSFGTVTDTQYF
CDR3 DNA: TGTGCCAGCAGCTTCGGGACAGTCACAGATACGCAGTATTTT

clone size: .
J gene: TRBJ1-2
V gene: TRBV6-6
D gene: TRBD1
CDR3 protein: CASSLTGGRGYTF
CDR3 DNA: TGTGCCAGCAGTTTGACAGGGGGCCGTGGCTACACCTTC

clone size: .
J gene: TRBJ2-1
V gene: TRBV7-9
D gene: .
CDR3 protein: CASSRWQGIREQFF
CDR3 DNA: TGTGCCAGCAGCCGGTGGCAGGGTATACGTGAGCAGTTCTTC

clone size: .
J gene: TRBJ1-1
V gene: TRBV2
D gene: .
CDR3 protein: CASSSQGPRGNTEAFF
CDR3 DNA: TGTGCCAGCAGTTCTCAGGGCCCCAGGGGAAACACTGAAGCTTTCTTT

clone size: .
J gene: TRBJ2-7
V gene: TRBV10-3
D gene: TRBD2
CDR3 protein: CAISELAGDNYEQYF
CDR3 DNA: TGTGCCATCAGTGAACTAGCGGGAGATAACTACGAGCAGTACTTC

clone size: .
J gene: TRBJ1-3
V gene: TRBV2
D gene: .
CDR3 protein: CASSDPWNTIYF
CDR3 DNA: TGTGCCAGCAGTGACCCCTGGAACACCATATATTTT

clone size: .
J gene: TRBJ2-6
V gene: TRBV10-3
D gene: .
CDR3 protein: CAITGGVPGANVLTF
CDR3 DNA: TGTGCCATCACCGGGGGAGTCCCTGGGGCCAACGTCCTGACTTTC

clone size: .
J gene: TRBJ2-7
V gene: TRBV18
D gene: .
CDR3 protein: CASSRGTIDYEQYF
CDR3 DNA: TGTGCCAGCTCACGGGGGACGATCGACTACGAGCAGTACTTC

clone size: .
J gene: TRBJ1-2
V gene: TRBV28
D gene: TRBD1
CDR3 protein: CASSPPDRVYGYTF
CDR3 DNA: TGTGCCAGCAGTCCTCCGGACAGGGTCTATGGCTACACCTTC

clone size: .
J gene: TRBJ1-5
V gene: TRBV7-9
D gene: .
CDR3 protein: CASSSAQNQPQHF
CDR3 DNA: TGTGCCAGCAGTTCCGCCCAAAATCAGCCCCAGCATTTT

clone size: .
J gene: TRBJ1-1
V gene: TRBV7-2
D gene: .
CDR3 protein: CASSLVLPENTEAFF
CDR3 DNA: TGTGCCAGCAGCTTAGTTTTACCGGAGAACACTGAAGCTTTCTTT

clone size: once
J gene: TRBJ1-2
V gene: TRBV18
D gene: .
CDR3 protein: CASSLDTGGYTF
CDR3 DNA: TGTGCCAGCTCACTGGATACGGGCGGCTACACCTTC

clone size: .
J gene: TRBJ1-1
V gene: TRBV19
D gene: .
CDR3 protein: CASSYAGYEGTEAFF
CDR3 DNA: TGTGCCAGTAGTTACGCAGGGTATGAAGGCACTGAAGCTTTCTTT

clone size: .
J gene: TRBJ1-3
V gene: TRBV7-2
D gene: TRBD1
CDR3 protein: CASSRGQGLAGNTIYF
CDR3 DNA: TGTGCCAGCAGCCGGGGACAGGGACTAGCCGGAAACACCATATATTTT

clone size: once
J gene: TRBJ1-4
V gene: TRBV28
D gene: TRBD1
CDR3 protein: CASSSQGAREKLFF
CDR3 DNA: TGTGCCAGCAGTTCACAGGGGGCGCGGGAAAAACTGTTTTTT

clone size: .
J gene: TRBJ1-3
V gene: TRBV6-6
D gene: .
CDR3 protein: CASSPDRKNTIYF
CDR3 DNA: TGTGCCAGCAGCCCCGACAGAAAAAACACCATATATTTT

clone size: .
J gene: TRBJ2-5
V gene: TRBV9
D gene: .
CDR3 protein: CASSAGREQETQYF
CDR3 DNA: TGTGCCAGCAGCGCAGGACGGGAGCAAGAGACCCAGTACTTC

clone size: .
J gene: TRBJ2-7
V gene: TRBV7-2
D gene: TRBD2
CDR3 protein: CASSLGLAGGEQYF
CDR3 DNA: TGTGCCAGCAGCTTGGGACTAGCGGGGGGCGAGCAGTACTTC

clone size: .
J gene: TRBJ2-7
V gene: TRBV6-6
D gene: TRBD1
CDR3 protein: CASRDRVEQYF
CDR3 DNA: TGTGCCAGCAGGGACAGGGTCGAGCAGTACTTC

clone size: .
J gene: TRBJ2-7
V gene: TRBV7-2
D gene: .
CDR3 protein: CASSLVSVEQYF
CDR3 DNA: TGTGCCAGCAGCTTAGTATCCGTCGAGCAGTACTTC

clone size: .
J gene: TRBJ2-5
V gene: TRBV19
D gene: .
CDR3 protein: CASSMTTQETQYF
CDR3 DNA: TGTGCCAGTAGTATGACCACCCAAGAGACCCAGTACTTC

clone size: .
J gene: TRBJ1-1
V gene: TRBV5-4
D gene: .
CDR3 protein: CASSGTLGNTEAFF
CDR3 DNA: TGTGCCAGCAGCGGCACGCTGGGGAACACTGAAGCTTTCTTT

clone size: .
J gene: TRBJ2-1
V gene: TRBV5-4
D gene: .
CDR3 protein: CASSLEPGGEYNEQFF
CDR3 DNA: TGTGCCAGCAGCCTGGAGCCGGGGGGCGAATACAATGAGCAGTTCTTC

clone size: few
J gene: TRBJ1-5
V gene: TRBV6-1
D gene: TRBD1
CDR3 protein: CASSPMTGRDQPQHF
CDR3 DNA: TGTGCCAGCAGTCCAATGACAGGGAGAGATCAGCCCCAGCATTTT

clone size: .
J gene: TRBJ1-2
V gene: TRBV29-1
D gene: .
CDR3 protein: CSVDSADNYGYTF
CDR3 DNA: TGCAGCGTTGATTCGGCAGACAACTATGGCTACACCTTC

clone size: .
J gene: TRBJ1-1
V gene: TRBV18
D gene: .
CDR3 protein: CASSPETGENTEAFF
CDR3 DNA: TGTGCCAGCTCACCGGAAACCGGGGAGAACACTGAAGCTTTCTTT

clone size: once
J gene: TRBJ1-2
V gene: TRBV27
D gene: .
CDR3 protein: CASRPNPQGRYGYTF
CDR3 DNA: TGTGCCAGCAGACCTAACCCACAGGGCCGCTATGGCTACACCTTC

clone size: .
J gene: TRBJ2-7
V gene: TRBV15
D gene: .
CDR3 protein: CATSRVRRDSAWLF
CDR3 DNA: TGTGCCACCAGCAGAGTGAGAAGGGACTCGGCTTGGTTGTTC

clone size: .
J gene: TRBJ1-1
V gene: TRBV7-2
D gene: .
CDR3 protein: CASSLAPGTNTEAFF
CDR3 DNA: TGTGCCAGCAGCTTAGCCCCAGGGACCAACACTGAAGCTTTCTTT

clone size: .
J gene: TRBJ2-1
V gene: TRBV19
D gene: .
CDR3 protein: CASSIRAPEDEQFF
CDR3 DNA: TGTGCCAGTAGTATAAGGGCTCCGGAGGATGAGCAGTTCTTC

clone size: .
J gene: TRBJ1-2
V gene: TRBV7-2
D gene: TRBD1
CDR3 protein: CASSFDRGRAVNGYTF
CDR3 DNA: TGTGCCAGCAGCTTCGACAGGGGGCGAGCAGTTAATGGCTACACCTTC

clone size: .
J gene: TRBJ2-7
V gene: TRBV30
D gene: TRBD1
CDR3 protein: CACAGGGYEQYF
CDR3 DNA: TGTGCCTGTGCAGGGGGCGGGTACGAGCAGTACTTC

clone size: .
J gene: TRBJ2-3
V gene: TRBV7-2
D gene: .
CDR3 protein: CASSSRGIGDTQYF
CDR3 DNA: TGTGCCAGCAGCTCGAGGGGGATTGGAGATACGCAGTATTTT

clone size: .
J gene: TRBJ2-3
V gene: TRBV7-9
D gene: .
CDR3 protein: CASSLVVADTQYF
CDR3 DNA: TGTGCCAGCAGCTTAGTGGTAGCAGATACGCAGTATTTT

clone size: few
J gene: TRBJ1-5
V gene: TRBV4-2
D gene: TRBD1
CDR3 protein: CASSKTGDQPQHF
CDR3 DNA: TGTGCCAGCAGCAAGACAGGGGATCAGCCCCAGCATTTT

clone size: few
J gene: TRBJ1-3
V gene: TRBV7-2
D gene: .
CDR3 protein: CASSFTDGNTIYF
CDR3 DNA: TGTGCCAGCAGCTTTACAGATGGAAACACCATATATTTT

clone size: .
J gene: TRBJ2-7
V gene: TRBV28
D gene: TRBD1
CDR3 protein: CASTAGTASYEQYF
CDR3 DNA: TGTGCCAGCACCGCCGGGACAGCATCCTACGAGCAGTACTTC

clone size: .
J gene: TRBJ2-7
V gene: TRBV6-6
D gene: TRBD1
CDR3 protein: CASSPGQGASYEQYF
CDR3 DNA: TGTGCCAGCAGCCCCGGACAGGGGGCCTCCTACGAGCAGTACTTC

clone size: .
J gene: TRBJ2-5
V gene: TRBV7-9
D gene: .
CDR3 protein: CASSLSGSQETQYF
CDR3 DNA: TGTGCCAGCAGCTTAAGTGGTTCTCAAGAGACCCAGTACTTC

clone size: once
J gene: TRBJ2-7
V gene: TRBV11-2
D gene: TRBD1
CDR3 protein: CASSSRTGLSVEQYF
CDR3 DNA: TGTGCCAGCAGCTCCCGGACAGGGTTGTCGGTCGAGCAGTACTTC

clone size: .
J gene: TRBJ1-3
V gene: TRBV9
D gene: .
CDR3 protein: CASSVGTFTGGDLITAGNTIYF
CDR3 DNA: TGTGCCAGCAGCGTAGGGACCTTTACTGGGGGGGACTTAATCACCGCTGGAAACACCATATATTTT

clone size: .
J gene: TRBJ2-7
V gene: TRBV27
D gene: .
CDR3 protein: CASSLGATGSYEQYF
CDR3 DNA: TGTGCCAGCAGTTTGGGTGCGACGGGGAGCTACGAGCAGTACTTC

clone size: .
J gene: TRBJ1-5
V gene: TRBV19
D gene: .
CDR3 protein: CASSIITRRVTYQPQHF
CDR3 DNA: TGTGCCAGTAGTATAATCACCCGAAGGGTAACATATCAGCCCCAGCATTTT